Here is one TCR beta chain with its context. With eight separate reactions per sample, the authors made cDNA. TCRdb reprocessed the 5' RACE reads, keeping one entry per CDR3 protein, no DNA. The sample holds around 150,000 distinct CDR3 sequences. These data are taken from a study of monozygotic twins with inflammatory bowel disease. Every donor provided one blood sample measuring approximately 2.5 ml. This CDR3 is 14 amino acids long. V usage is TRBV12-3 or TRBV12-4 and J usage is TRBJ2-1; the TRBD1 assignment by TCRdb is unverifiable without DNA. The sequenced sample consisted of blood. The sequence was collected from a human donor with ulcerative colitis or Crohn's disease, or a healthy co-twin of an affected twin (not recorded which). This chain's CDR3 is CASSRDRVSNEQFF.